The source of this TCR beta chain is a study of blood T cell repertoires in COVID-19. At the level of the study: T cells, B-cell-depleted T cells, or PBMCs provided the cDNA or gDNA that served as material.

The V end lost 8 bases, the J end lost 8 bases, and 22 bases lay between the germline ends. Germline V gene data show CDR1 as MNHEY and CDR2 as SVGAGI. The CDR3 consists of 15 residues. In the original processing: It was from reference gene primer amplification that nucleated cell counts were estimated. The protocol was immunoSEQ multiplex PCR, while the TCRdb copy is restricted to in-frame clones and leaves out a portion. That table is the source of V, J and clone size, and D and trimming were worked out from the DNA. The profile shows more than 150,000 clones, 70% to 85% of them singletons. The gene calls are TRBV6-5 and TRBJ1-3; maybe TRBD1 (5 bases). The sample consisted of peripheral blood. The TCR was taken from a woman at least 80 years old with acute or convalescent COVID-19. This CDR3 is CASLPRGVMVDTIYF. CDR3 nucleotides: TGTGCCAGCCTTCCCCGGGGGGTTATGGTTGACACCATATATTTT.